This T cell receptor beta chain was sequenced for a study of OX40 agonist ivuxolimab in advanced cancers. As regards this clone: The antigen remains unidentified.

Here immunoSEQ multiplex PCR was the method, and the copy in TCRdb shows in-frame clones only, minus some. This table has about 71,000 clones, roughly nine tenths appearing once. Study conclusions and caveats: At 0.1 to 3.0 mg/kg and by week 6, clonal expansion occurred in CD4+ and CD8+ blood T cells. Some patients without response likewise showed low normalized clonal expansion.

The ends were cut back, 4 bases at V and 5 bases at J, with 14 bases in the middle. The CDR3 is made up of 14 amino acids. Germline V gene lookup returns CDR1 MNHEY and CDR2 SMNVEV (reference sequence). V is TRBV27 and J is TRBJ1-2, with TRBD1 as a possible D gene (6 bases). The source is an adult with an advanced solid tumor such as melanoma, head and neck, liver or kidney cancer. The material sequenced was CD4+ or CD8+ T cells sorted from blood, taken in a trial of the OX40 agonist ivuxolimab. CDR3 sequence: CASSSPRTVYGYTF. The CDR3 DNA reads TGTGCCAGCAGTTCACCACGGACAGTTTATGGCTACACCTTC.